What follows are 9 T cell receptor beta chains derived from one specimen sequenced in a study of technical replicates of blood from four donors. Profiling relied on immunoSEQ multiplex PCR, and the TCRdb table lists in-frame clones only, not all of them. Of approximately 70,000 clones listed, 95% to 97% are singletons. Material: T cells isolated from PBMCs. Source of these receptors: a human donor in good health.

This chain uses TRBV7-2 with TRBJ2-1, with TRBD2 matching 11 bases. The germline CDR1 and CDR2 sequences are SGHTA and FQGNSA. This CDR3 region has 15 residues. With 0 bases clipped from V and 7 bases from J, the junction kept 2 bases outside the gene matches. CDR3 coding DNA: TGTGCCAGCAGCTTAGCGCGACTAGCGGGGAATGAGCAGTTCTTC. It translates to CASSLARLAGNEQFF.

This chain joins TRBV6-5 and TRBJ1-2; 12 positions agree with TRBD1. The CDR3 runs to 15 residues. V shed 0 bases and J 8 bases; nucleotides not matched to a gene: 4. Germline assignment: CDR1 MNHEY and CDR2 SVGAGI. The CDR3 protein is CASSYSAGTGGGYTF. The CDR3 nucleotides read TGTGCCAGCAGTTACTCCGCCGGGACAGGGGGCGGCTACACCTTC.

The gene calls are TRBV19 and TRBJ1-1; weak D call: TRBD1 (6 bases). The CDR3 has 13 residues. Trimming pared 6 bases from V and 2 bases from J, leaving 10 bases between. Germline V gives CDR1 LNHDA, CDR2 SQIVND (reference sequence). The CDR3 bases are TGTGCCAGTAGATTGGACAGTAACACTGAAGCTTTCTTT. As protein: CASRLDSNTEAFF.

The chain combines TRBV27 with TRBJ2-2, with 9 nucleotides matching TRBD1. CDR1 and CDR2 from the germline V gene are MNHEY and SMNVEV (reference sequence). V gave up 5 bases and J gave up 6 bases; unmatched junction bases: 10. This CDR3 is built from 16 residues. In DNA, the CDR3 is TGTGCCAGCAGTCCCTGGGACAGGGAATTATCCGGGGAGCTGTTTTTT. Amino acids: CASSPWDRELSGELFF.

V and J are TRBV7-3 and TRBJ1-3; tentatively, D is TRBD1 (6 bases). V gave up 6 bases and J gave up 0 bases, with 15 bases separating them. Germline V lookup: CDR1 SGHTA, CDR2 FQGTGA. The CDR3 runs to 16 residues. The CDR3 DNA reads TGTGCCAGCAGTTTACAGGGCCCAATCTCTGGAAACACCATATATTTT. Translating gives CASSLQGPISGNTIYF.

The chain joins TRBV4-1 to TRBJ2-5, with TRBD2 identical over 10 bases. Trimming cost V 4 bases and J 4 bases; bases outside gene matches: 6. This CDR3 is built from 15 residues. Germline CDR1 and CDR2: MGHRA and YSYEKL. CDR3 protein: CASSLLAGGPETQYF. CDR3 in DNA: TGCGCCAGCAGCCTTTTAGCGGGAGGACCAGAGACCCAGTACTTC.

The chain has TRBV9 and TRBJ2-7; possibly TRBD2 for D (5 bases). The germline V gene encodes CDR1 SGDLS and CDR2 YYNGEE. The CDR3 runs to 15 residues. V gave up 2 bases and J gave up 2 bases, with 14 bases separating them. CDR3 amino acids: CASSVGEGRTYEQYF. The CDR3 region has the DNA TGTGCCAGCAGCGTCGGGGAAGGGCGCACCTACGAGCAGTACTTC.

The chain joins TRBV11-2 to TRBJ2-1; tentatively, D is TRBD1 (6 bases). This CDR3 has 16 residues. Germline CDR1 is SGHAT and CDR2 is FQNNGV. V gave up 1 base and J gave up 7 bases, with 17 bases separating them. The CDR3 region is CASSLVGTRLLNEQFF. For the CDR3, the DNA is TGTGCCAGCAGCTTAGTCGGGACACGGCTACTAAATGAGCAGTTCTTC.

V is TRBV5-4 and J is TRBJ2-7; 7 positions match TRBD1. CDR1 and CDR2 (germline): SGHNT, YYREEE (reference sequence). V dropped 4 bases and J dropped 3; count of bases not matched to a gene: 10. The CDR3 is 15 residues long. CDR3 sequence reads: CASSPSGTVIYEQYF. For the CDR3, the DNA is TGTGCCAGCAGCCCTTCCGGGACAGTCATCTACGAGCAGTACTTC.